This is a list of T cell receptor beta chains from one sample in a study of T cell changes during pregnancy in multiple sclerosis. The data were produced by immunoSEQ multiplex PCR, yet TCRdb's version contains in-frame clones alone and is incomplete. This table holds about 54,000 clones, more than 85% found once. The sample consisted of peripheral blood, taken after pregnancy. The receptors were sampled from a female donor in good health, enrolled as a control in a pregnancy study. Each CDR3 is given with its conserved first and last residue. The D gene is left open where the match is weak.

j_call: TRBJ1-1; d_call: NA; v_call: TRBV5-6; cdr3_aa: CASSFTVMNTEAFF; cdr3_nt: TGTGCCAGCAGCTTCACAGTCATGAACACTGAAGCTTTCTTT
j_call: TRBJ2-7; d_call: TRBD1; v_call: TRBV7-2; cdr3_aa: CASSSIRDRVYGSYEQYF; cdr3_nt: TGTGCCAGCAGCTCGATCCGGGACAGGGTTTATGGCTCCTACGAGCAGTACTTC
j_call: TRBJ1-1; d_call: NA; v_call: TRBV6-5; cdr3_aa: CASSPTANTEAFF; cdr3_nt: TGTGCCAGCAGCCCGACAGCGAACACTGAAGCTTTCTTT
j_call: TRBJ2-7; d_call: NA; v_call: TRBV14; cdr3_aa: CASSQDVWDSKYF; cdr3_nt: TGTGCCAGCAGCCAAGATGTTTGGGACTCCAAGTACTTC
j_call: TRBJ1-1; d_call: NA; v_call: TRBV6-5; cdr3_aa: CASSYWGTGRNTEAFF; cdr3_nt: TGTGCCAGCAGTTACTGGGGGACCGGGAGGAACACTGAAGCTTTCTTT
j_call: TRBJ2-5; d_call: TRBD1; v_call: TRBV18; cdr3_aa: CASSPTPSGQRGETQYF; cdr3_nt: TGTGCCAGCTCACCAACTCCTTCGGGACAGAGAGGGGAGACCCAGTACTTC
j_call: TRBJ2-3; d_call: TRBD2; v_call: TRBV5-1; cdr3_aa: CASEEGGTDTQYF; cdr3_nt: TGCGCCAGCGAGGAGGGAGGGACAGATACGCAGTATTTT
j_call: TRBJ2-3; d_call: TRBD2; v_call: TRBV7-9; cdr3_aa: CASSPGLAGPTDTQYF; cdr3_nt: TGTGCCAGCAGCCCAGGACTAGCGGGCCCCACAGATACGCAGTATTTT
j_call: TRBJ2-2; d_call: TRBD2; v_call: TRBV18; cdr3_aa: CASSPQAGVTNTGELFF; cdr3_nt: TGTGCCAGCTCACCGCAAGCGGGGGTAACCAACACCGGGGAGCTGTTTTTT
j_call: TRBJ1-3; d_call: TRBD1; v_call: TRBV6-6; cdr3_aa: CASSNRDRGQNTIYF; cdr3_nt: TGTGCCAGCAGTAACCGGGACAGGGGGCAGAACACCATATATTTT
j_call: TRBJ1-6; d_call: TRBD1; v_call: TRBV6-4; cdr3_aa: CASSPPGQNSPLHF; cdr3_nt: TGTGCCAGCAGTCCCCCGGGACAGAATTCACCCCTCCACTTT
j_call: TRBJ2-3; d_call: TRBD1; v_call: TRBV2; cdr3_aa: CASEGQGLPRQYF; cdr3_nt: TGTGCCAGCGAGGGACAGGGGCTACCCAGGCAGTATTTT
j_call: TRBJ1-1; d_call: TRBD1; v_call: TRBV16; cdr3_aa: CASSPRDRVLGGTEAFF; cdr3_nt: TGTGCCAGCAGCCCCCGGGACAGGGTTCTTGGGGGCACTGAAGCTTTCTTT
j_call: TRBJ1-2; d_call: TRBD1; v_call: TRBV19; cdr3_aa: CASSIPGQGIYGYTF; cdr3_nt: TGTGCCAGTAGTATACCGGGACAGGGAATCTATGGCTACACCTTC
j_call: TRBJ1-1; d_call: NA; v_call: TRBV5-5; cdr3_aa: CASSLSQVGTEAFF; cdr3_nt: TGTGCCAGCAGCTTGTCGCAGGTCGGCACTGAAGCTTTCTTT
j_call: TRBJ2-1; d_call: NA; v_call: TRBV19; cdr3_aa: CASSEGPENEQFF; cdr3_nt: TGTGCCAGTAGTGAGGGCCCGGAAAATGAGCAGTTCTTC
j_call: TRBJ2-7; d_call: TRBD2; v_call: TRBV10-3; cdr3_aa: CAISESSSGRSSSYEQYF; cdr3_nt: TGTGCCATCAGTGAGTCAAGTAGCGGGAGGTCGAGCTCCTACGAGCAGTACTTC
j_call: TRBJ2-7; d_call: NA; v_call: TRBV5-1; cdr3_aa: CASSPDRPVGEQYF; cdr3_nt: TGCGCCAGCAGCCCCGACAGGCCCGTAGGCGAGCAGTACTTC